The 5 T cell receptor beta chains below were found in one sample sequenced in a study of beta chain features in type 1 diabetes. Study-wide points: Researchers report that Type 1 diabetes patients had moderately but significantly shorter TCRB CDR3s across all four CD4+ subsets.

Antigens for these TCRs are unknown. Expressed TCRB transcripts were sequenced, since all the RNA that had been isolated was reverse transcribed. The data were produced by immunoSEQ multiplex PCR, yet TCRdb's version contains in-frame clones alone and is incomplete. The sample holds around 140,000 clones, 9% seen once. Sequencing was done on a sample of central memory CD4+ T cells from blood. The receptors here all came from a man aged 25-45 years with type 1 diabetes.

This clone came up a few times. The chain recombines TRBV11-2 with TRBJ2-7; D is possibly TRBD1 (5 bases). The CDR3 contains 14 residues. V dropped 5 bases and J dropped 2 bases, with 13 bases sitting between them. Germline CDR1 reads SGHAT; CDR2 reads FQNNGV. For the CDR3, the DNA is TGTGCCAGCAGCCCCGCAGGGAAGCCCTACGAGCAGTACTTC. Translation: CASSPAGKPYEQYF.

Turning to this clone: Other DNA sequences in the sample encode the same CDR3. This chain connects TRBV6-5 to TRBJ1-6, with a weak D call TRBD1 (6 bases). CDR1 and CDR2 from the germline V gene are MNHEY and SVGAGI. The CDR3 is 15 residues long. The ends were cut back, 0 bases at V and 8 bases at J, with 11 bases in the middle. The CDR3 DNA reads as TGTGCCAGCAGTTACTCGAGGGGGGGGGATTCACCCCTCCACTTT. Its translation: CASSYSRGGDSPLHF.

The chain couples TRBV18 to TRBJ1-5, with 9 bases that match TRBD1. This CDR3 is 13 amino acids long. Germline V gene lookup returns CDR1 KGHSH and CDR2 LQKENI. J was trimmed by 6 bases and V by 6 bases; bases with no gene match: 3. CDR3 residues: CASSPTGGQPQHF. Written as DNA, the CDR3 is TGTGCCAGCTCGCCGACAGGGGGTCAGCCCCAGCATTTT.

This clone was seen a handful of times. The chain is built from TRBV5-4 and TRBJ2-3, with TRBD2 matching 7 bases. CDR3 length: 17 residues. Losses at the gene ends were 4 bases for V and 3 bases for J; bases not matched to a gene: 14. CDR1 and CDR2 from the germline V gene are SGHNT and YYREEE (reference sequence). The CDR3 here is CASSPPKGRGSTDTQYF. The CDR3 bases are TGTGCCAGCAGCCCTCCTAAAGGGCGGGGGAGTACAGATACGCAGTATTTT. The variable domain in full, completed from reference TRBV5-4 and TRBJ2-3, reads ETGVTQSPTHLIKTRGQQVTLRCSSQSGHNTVSWYQQALGQGPQFIFQYYREEENGRGNFPPRFSGLQFPNYSSELNVNALELDDSALYLCASSPPKGRGSTDTQYFGPGTRLTVL.

This clone was counted between two and nine times. CDR3 sequence reads: CASSYSFQNTGELFF. Here the CDR3 DNA reads TGTGCCAGCAGTTACTCGTTTCAGAACACCGGGGAGCTGTTTTTT. The chain recombines TRBV6-5 with TRBJ2-2; D remains unclear. V was shortened by 0 bases and J by 1 base, with 6 bases between the two germline ends. Germline V gene lookup returns CDR1 MNHEY and CDR2 SVGAGI. The CDR3 is made up of 15 amino acids.